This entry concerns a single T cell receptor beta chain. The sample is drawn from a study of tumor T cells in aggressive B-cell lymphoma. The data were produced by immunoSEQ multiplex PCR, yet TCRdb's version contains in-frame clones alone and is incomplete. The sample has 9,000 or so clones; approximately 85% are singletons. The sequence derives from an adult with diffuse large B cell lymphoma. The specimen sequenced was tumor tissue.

The CDR3 sequence is CASSLQDYEQYF. The CDR3 nucleotides are TGTGCCAGCAGCTTACAGGATTACGAGCAGTACTTC. The chain has TRBV7-2 and TRBJ2-7, with unresolved D. The germline V gene has CDR1 SGHTA and CDR2 FQGNSA. The V end was cut by 2 bases, the J end by 4 bases, with 6 bases between. The CDR3 loop spans 12 amino acids.